Listed here are 25 T cell receptor beta chains from one sample, sequenced in a study of blood T cells in healthy people across ages. The second PCR ran about 6 to 12 cycles with a sample-barcoded 5' primer and J-beta primers. Via MiXCR, TCRdb re-called the 5' RACE reads, giving one row per CDR3 protein. This sample has roughly 1 million distinct CDR3 sequences; 20% to 25% occur once, and the top ten carry 0.65% to 0.95%. The same specimen was also included in a second study, on T cells of mothers and their children.

Sample: blood. The receptors shown here come from a girl aged 2 to 9 in good health.

This clonotype was seen only a few times. CDR3 bases: TGTGCCAGCAGCTCACAGGGGCAGGGCTATGGCTACACCTTC. Its protein product is CASSSQGQGYGYTF. The chain links TRBV4-2 to TRBJ1-2, with 7 bases aligning to TRBD1. The germline CDR1 and CDR2 sequences are LGHNA and YNFKEQ. The CDR3 length is 14 residues. J was trimmed by 4 bases and V by 5 bases; bases with no gene match: 7.

This clonotype was found a few times. The chain carries TRBV5-6 and TRBJ2-3; D gene ambiguous. This CDR3 contains 18 residues. In germline, CDR1 is SGHDT, CDR2 YYEEEE. V shed 3 bases and J shed 4 bases, with 24 bases lying between them. CDR3 amino acids: CASSSSHGWSYAADTQYF. The CDR3 region has the DNA TGTGCCAGCAGCTCTTCCCACGGCTGGTCGTACGCCGCAGATACGCAGTATTTT. Variable domain in full (rest from reference TRBV5-6 and TRBJ2-3): DAGVTQSPTHLIKTRGQQVTLRCSPKSGHDTVSWYQQALGQGPQFIFQYYEEEERQRGNFPDRFSGHQFPNYSSELNVNALLLGDSALYLCASSSSHGWSYAADTQYFGPGTRLTVL.

The V call is TRBV29-1, the J call TRBJ2-5, with 9 bases aligning to TRBD1. The J call may be incorrect, as the DNA end agrees better with TRBJ2-7. The length of the CDR3 is 14 residues. In germline, CDR1 is SQVTM, CDR2 ANQGSEA. Here the CDR3 reads CSVRGRTGEFEQYF. In DNA form, the CDR3 reads TGCAGCGTGCGAGGCAGGACAGGGGAATTCGAGCAGTACTTC.

V usage is TRBV7-2 and J usage is TRBJ1-3; no clear D. CDR1 SGHTA and CDR2 FQGNSA come from the germline V gene. Trimming removed 2 bases from V and 5 bases from J, with 7 bases in between. The length of the CDR3 is 13 residues. CDR3 nucleotides: TGTGCCAGCAGCTTAATTAGGCGAAACACCATATATTTT. Protein sequence: CASSLIRRNTIYF.

As to this clonotype: The junction departs from the called germline gene at one end, perhaps through a read error. The chain carries TRBV3-1 and TRBJ1-2, with D possibly being TRBD1 (5 bases). Germline-derived CDR1 and CDR2 are LGHDT and YNNKEL (reference sequence). This CDR3 spans 13 amino acids. CDR3 sequence (DNA): TGTGCCAGCAGCCAGACCGGGACTGGTGGCAACACCTTC. This sequence encodes CASSQTGTGGNTF.

The V and J genes are TRBV7-9 and TRBJ1-2; 9 nucleotides line up with TRBD1. Germline values: CDR1 SEHNR, CDR2 FQNEAQ (reference sequence). This CDR3 comprises 16 residues. The junction had 9 bases not matched to a gene; V was cut back by 5 bases and J by 2 bases. The CDR3 sequence: CASSDRGESVNYGYTF. DNA of the CDR3: TGTGCCAGCAGCGACAGGGGGGAATCGGTGAACTATGGCTACACCTTC.

This clonotype has more than one count but fewer than ten. This chain joins TRBV4-1 and TRBJ1-1, with a tentative D call TRBD1 (5 bases). The CDR3 is 15 amino acids. Germline values: CDR1 MGHRA, CDR2 YSYEKL. The V end lost 0 bases, the J end lost 4 bases, and 12 bases lay between the germline ends. CDR3 in amino acids: CASSQETREGTEAFF. In DNA, the CDR3 is TGCGCCAGCAGCCAAGAAACCAGGGAAGGCACTGAAGCTTTCTTT.

This clonotype has only a few counts. This sequence joins TRBV3-1 and TRBJ2-1; 7 bases agree with TRBD2. CDR3 length equals 15 residues. V shed 6 bases and J 7 bases; nucleotides not matched to a gene: 12. In germline, CDR1 is LGHDT, CDR2 YNNKEL (reference sequence). CDR3 amino acids: CASSHSSEGGNEQFF. The CDR3 region has the DNA TGTGCCAGCAGTCATTCTAGCGAGGGAGGGAATGAGCAGTTCTTC.

The CDR3 sequence: CASRITPGGLEKLFF. Written as DNA, the CDR3 is TGTGCCAGCAGGATCACACCGGGGGGTTTGGAAAAACTGTTTTTT. This chain connects TRBV7-2 to TRBJ1-4, with a weak D call TRBD1 (5 bases). Trimming removed 6 bases from V and 8 bases from J, with 19 bases in between. Per germline, CDR1 SGHTA and CDR2 FQGNSA. The CDR3 covers 15 residues.

The chain has TRBV5-1 and TRBJ2-7; TRBD2 aligns across 13 bases. The germline V gene encodes CDR1 SGHRS and CDR2 YFSETQ. Trimming removed 3 bases from V and 5 bases from J; junction bases left unmatched: 2. The CDR3 is made up of 14 amino acids. As DNA, the CDR3 is TGCGCCAGCAGCTCACTAGCGGGGGGGCACGAGCAGTACTTC. Translating it yields CASSSLAGGHEQYF.

This clonotype was detected a few times. The V call is TRBV27, the J call TRBJ2-5; D might be TRBD1 or TRBD2, each matching 5 bases. Trimming stripped 3 bases from V and 12 bases from J, with 14 bases between. Germline CDR1 reads MNHEY; CDR2 reads SMNVEV (reference sequence). The CDR3 sequence is 12 residues long. The CDR3 here is CASSFGDGEEYF. For the CDR3, the DNA is TGTGCCAGCAGTTTCGGGGACGGAGAAGAGTACTTC.

The chain is built from TRBV20-1 and TRBJ2-3, with D perhaps matching TRBD1 or TRBD2 (5 bases each). Germline V CDR1 and CDR2: DFQATT, SNEGSKA (reference sequence). Deletions cut 0 bases from V and 4 bases from J, with 17 bases between. The length of the CDR3 is 16 residues. The CDR3 region has the DNA TGCAGTGCTAGAGATTTCCGGGGTAGGGGCGCAGATACGCAGTATTTT. Translated: CSARDFRGRGADTQYF.

The chain employs TRBV5-1 and TRBJ2-1; 14 nucleotides match TRBD2. Per the germline V gene, CDR1 is SGHRS and CDR2 is YFSETQ. Trimming removed 3 bases from V and 5 bases from J; junction bases left unmatched: 10. This CDR3 is 18 amino acids long. The CDR3: CASSSGLAGGLGNNEQFF. The CDR3 nucleotides are TGCGCCAGCAGCTCTGGACTAGCGGGGGGCCTGGGGAACAATGAGCAGTTCTTC.

The V and J genes are TRBV11-3 and TRBJ2-3, with D unclear. Trimming pared 7 bases from V and 2 bases from J, leaving 22 bases between. The CDR3 extends over 17 amino acids. CDR1 is SGHNT and CDR2 is YENEEA in the germline V gene. CDR3 loop: CASTHDGRSVNTDTQYF. Here the CDR3 DNA reads TGTGCCAGCACCCATGACGGGCGCTCCGTAAACACAGATACGCAGTATTTT.

V usage is TRBV5-1 and J usage is TRBJ2-1, with 14 nucleotides matching TRBD2. CDR1 SGHRS and CDR2 YFSETQ come from the germline V gene. Losses at the gene ends were 5 bases for V and 6 bases for J; bases not matched to a gene: 7. The CDR3 is 16 amino acids. For the CDR3, the DNA is TGCGCCAGCAGGTCTAAGGGACTAGCGGGGGTCAATGAGCAGTTCTTC. Translated: CASRSKGLAGVNEQFF.

This chain connects TRBV20-1 to TRBJ2-5; no clear D gene. The last part of the DNA fits TRBJ2-1 better; the J call may be wrong. Germline V gene data show CDR1 as DFQATT and CDR2 as SNEGSKA (reference sequence). The CDR3 contains 14 residues. Here the CDR3 reads CSARAVLVYNEQFF. The DNA for the CDR3 is TGCAGTGCTAGAGCCGTCCTTGTCTACAATGAGCAGTTCTTC.

This chain connects TRBV20-1 to TRBJ2-5; D assignment may be TRBD1 or TRBD2 (6 bases each). The ends were cut back, 6 bases at V and 4 bases at J, with 15 bases in the middle. The CDR3 contains 13 residues. CDR1 is DFQATT, CDR2 SNEGSKA, per germline (reference sequence). This CDR3 is CSANPGAGETQYF. CDR3 in DNA: TGCAGTGCCAACCCGGGGGCCGGAGAGACCCAGTACTTC.

The chain's CDR3 is CSAITLWGPMETQYF. The CDR3 DNA reads TGCAGTGCTATTACCTTATGGGGTCCCATGGAGACCCAGTACTTC. The genes are TRBV20-1 and TRBJ2-5; D is unclear. The germline V gene has CDR1 DFQATT and CDR2 SNEGSKA (reference sequence). CDR3 length: 15 amino acids. V lost 4 bases, J lost 5 bases, and 20 bases lay in between.

A few counts support this clonotype. The V and J genes are TRBV27 and TRBJ2-1, with a tentative D call TRBD2 (5 bases). Per the germline V gene, CDR1 is MNHEY and CDR2 is SMNVEV (reference sequence). V was shortened by 4 bases and J by 9 bases, with 16 bases between the two germline ends. The CDR3 has 14 amino acids. CDR3 in DNA: TGTGCCAGCAGTTGGGGAGTTTCCACTCCTGAGCAGTTCTTC. Its protein is CASSWGVSTPEQFF.

To note about this clonotype: At one end, the junction sequence differs from germline, possibly due to a read error. V gene TRBV12-3 or TRBV12-4 combines with J gene TRBJ2-5, with TRBD2 matching over 14 bases. This CDR3 is 16 amino acids long. CDR3 in amino acids: CANSSQGLAGAETQYF. The CDR3 DNA reads as TGTGCCAACAGTTCCCAGGGACTAGCGGGGGCGGAGACCCAGTACTTC.

V and J are TRBV28 and TRBJ2-3; D unclear. CDR1 and CDR2 from the germline V gene are MDHEN and SYDVKM. V lost 5 bases to trimming and J lost 4 bases, with 10 bases between them. This CDR3 has 13 amino acids. The CDR3: CASSLARADTQYF. The CDR3 DNA reads TGTGCCAGCAGTCTTGCTAGGGCAGATACGCAGTATTTT.

The table lists this clonotype with a few counts. The rearrangement links TRBV5-5 to TRBJ1-4; D unresolved. This CDR3 contains 16 residues. Per germline, CDR1 SGHKS and CDR2 YYEKEE (reference sequence). V was pared by 0 bases and J by 7 bases, with 16 bases between. The CDR3 sequence: CASSLDRVAGIEKLFF. CDR3 bases: TGTGCCAGCAGCTTGGATCGGGTTGCCGGGATTGAAAAACTGTTTTTT.

This chain uses TRBV18 with TRBJ1-1; D remains ambiguous. Trimming shortened V by 3 bases and J by 0 bases, and 17 bases separated the two germline ends. Germline values: CDR1 KGHSH, CDR2 LQKENI. The CDR3 is 17 residues long. The CDR3 nucleotides are TGTGCCAGCTCACCGGACGGACGAATTCAGATGAACACTGAAGCTTTCTTT. The encoded protein is CASSPDGRIQMNTEAFF. The full variable domain, its missing parts supplied by reference TRBV18 and TRBJ1-1, is NAGVMQNPRHLVRRRGQEARLRCSPMKGHSHVYWYRQLPEEGLKFMVYLQKENIIDESGMPKERFSAEFPKEGPSILRIQQVVRGDSAAYFCASSPDGRIQMNTEAFFGQGTRLTVV.

This clonotype came up a few times. The V and J genes are TRBV20-1 and TRBJ2-5; weak D call: TRBD1 (6 bases). Germline values: CDR1 DFQATT, CDR2 SNEGSKA (reference sequence). Trimming took off 3 bases at V and 1 base at J, with 9 bases between the two ends. This CDR3 is built from 13 residues. CDR3 DNA sequence: TGCAGTGCTAGGACAGGAATCCAAGAGACCCAGTACTTC. Its protein is CSARTGIQETQYF.

V and J are TRBV9 and TRBJ1-2; maybe TRBD1 (5 bases). This CDR3 is 13 amino acids long. Germline CDR1 SGDLS, CDR2 YYNGEE. Trimming stripped 3 bases from V and 4 bases from J, with 10 bases between. In DNA form, the CDR3 reads TGTGCCAGCAGCGGTCGGGGGTCCTATGGCTACACCTTC. Amino acids: CASSGRGSYGYTF.